There are a few counts of the clone carrying this T cell receptor (beta chain). Its antigen is not known. PCR employed 60 Vbeta and 13 Jbeta primers. Clones were read by immunoSEQ multiplex PCR, and TCRdb kept only the in-frame ones, dropping some. The sample shows under 200,000 clones, roughly an eighth of them seen only once. This specimen belongs to a study of cytomegalovirus exposure and HLA in healthy donors. Across the study: Across a few hundred genotyped donors, over 70% landed in the Caucasian-associated ancestry cluster.

The study's findings and limits: Per published accounts, TCR beta sequences correctly predicted the HLA-A and HLA-B alleles of most subjects.

The receptor was derived from a man aged 50 to 60 in good health and CMV-seropositive. Sequencing was performed on PBMCs.

CDR3 coding DNA: TGTGCCAGCAGTTTCCCTGTCGCGAATAGCAATCAGCCCCAGCATTTT. Translated, it gives CASSFPVANSNQPQHF. The chain links TRBV28 to TRBJ1-5; D is unresolved. The germline gives CDR1 MDHEN, CDR2 SYDVKM. The CDR3 has 16 amino acids. The ends were cut back, 3 bases at V and 0 bases at J, with 12 bases in the middle.